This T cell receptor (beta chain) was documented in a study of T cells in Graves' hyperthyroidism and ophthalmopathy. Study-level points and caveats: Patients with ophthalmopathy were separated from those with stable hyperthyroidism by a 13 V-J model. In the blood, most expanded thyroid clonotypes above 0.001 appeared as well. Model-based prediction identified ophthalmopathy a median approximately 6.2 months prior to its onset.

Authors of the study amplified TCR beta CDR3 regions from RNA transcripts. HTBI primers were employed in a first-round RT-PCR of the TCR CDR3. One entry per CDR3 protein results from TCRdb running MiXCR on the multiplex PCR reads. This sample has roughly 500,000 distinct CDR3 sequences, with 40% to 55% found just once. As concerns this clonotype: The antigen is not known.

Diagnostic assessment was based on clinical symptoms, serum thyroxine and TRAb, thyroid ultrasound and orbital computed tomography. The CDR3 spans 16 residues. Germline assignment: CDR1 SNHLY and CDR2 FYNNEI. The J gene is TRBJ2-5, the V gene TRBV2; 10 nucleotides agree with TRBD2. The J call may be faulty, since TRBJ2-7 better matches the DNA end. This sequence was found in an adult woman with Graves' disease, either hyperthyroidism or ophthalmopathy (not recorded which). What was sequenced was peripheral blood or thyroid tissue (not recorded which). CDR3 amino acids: CASSFPTPSGGNEQYF. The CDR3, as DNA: TGTGCCAGCAGTTTTCCGACCCCTAGCGGGGGTAACGAGCAGTACTTC.